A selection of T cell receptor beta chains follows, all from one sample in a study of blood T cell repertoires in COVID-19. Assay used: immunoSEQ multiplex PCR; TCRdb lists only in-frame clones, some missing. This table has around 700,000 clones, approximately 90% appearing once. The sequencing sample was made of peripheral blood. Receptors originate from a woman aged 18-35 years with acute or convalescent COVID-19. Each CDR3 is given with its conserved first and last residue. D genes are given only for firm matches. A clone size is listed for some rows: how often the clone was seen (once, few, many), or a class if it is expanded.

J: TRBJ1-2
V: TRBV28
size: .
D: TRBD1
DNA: TGTGCCAGCAGTCCGACAGGGTTGGGCTATGGCTACACCTTC
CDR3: CASSPTGLGYGYTF

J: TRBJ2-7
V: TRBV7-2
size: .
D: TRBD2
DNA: TGTGCCAGCAGCTTAGGTGGGACTAGCTACTACGAGCAGTACTTC
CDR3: CASSLGGTSYYEQYF

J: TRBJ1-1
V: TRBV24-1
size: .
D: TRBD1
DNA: TGTGCCACCAGTGATGCGGACAGGGATTTGGCTTTCTTT
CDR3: CATSDADRDLAFF

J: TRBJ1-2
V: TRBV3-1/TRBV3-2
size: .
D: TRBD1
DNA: TGTGCCAGCAGCCGGACAGGGGATGGCTACACCTTC
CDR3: CASSRTGDGYTF

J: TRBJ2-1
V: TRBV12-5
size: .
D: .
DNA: TGTGCTAGTGCCGGACGGGGTGAGCAGTTCTTC
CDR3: CASAGRGEQFF

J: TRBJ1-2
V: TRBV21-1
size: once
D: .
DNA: TGTGCCAGCAGCGTCTTGCCCGGGGGACCGTGCTATGGCTACACCTTC
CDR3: CASSVLPGGPCYGYTF

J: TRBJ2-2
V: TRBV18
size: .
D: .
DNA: TGTGCCAGCTCACCGTTTACTAGCTCGAACACCGGGGAGCTGTTTTTT
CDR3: CASSPFTSSNTGELFF

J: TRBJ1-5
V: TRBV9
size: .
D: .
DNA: TGTGCCAGCAGCGGTCCGGGGTATAGCAATCAGCCCCAGCATTTT
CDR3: CASSGPGYSNQPQHF

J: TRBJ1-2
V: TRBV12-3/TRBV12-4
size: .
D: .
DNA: TGTGCCAGCAGTTTCGGAGGGTTGGATGGCTACACCTTC
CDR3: CASSFGGLDGYTF

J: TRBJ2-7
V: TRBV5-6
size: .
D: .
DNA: TGTGCCAGCAGCTTGGCCCGGGGGGCCGAGCAGTACTTC
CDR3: CASSLARGAEQYF

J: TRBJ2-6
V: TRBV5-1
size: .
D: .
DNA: TGCGCCAGCAGTCTGCAGACTCGAGGGGCCAACGTCCTGACTTTC
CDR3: CASSLQTRGANVLTF

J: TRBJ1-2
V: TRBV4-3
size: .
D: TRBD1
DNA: TGCGCCAGCAGCCAAGGACGCAGGGGGATTAACTATGGCTACACCTTC
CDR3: CASSQGRRGINYGYTF

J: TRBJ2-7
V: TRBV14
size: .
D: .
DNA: TGTGCCAGCAGCCAAGATCGAACAGGCGAGCAGTACTTC
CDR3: CASSQDRTGEQYF

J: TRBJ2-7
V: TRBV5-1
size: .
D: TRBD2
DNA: TGCGCCAGCAGCTTGGCCGGGAGGACGGAGGAGCAGTACTTC
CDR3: CASSLAGRTEEQYF

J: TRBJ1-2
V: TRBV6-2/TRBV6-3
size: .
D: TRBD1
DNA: TGTGCCAGCAGTTTCCACTCGGGACAGGGGCCTCCTTCTAACTATGGCTACACCTTC
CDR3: CASSFHSGQGPPSNYGYTF

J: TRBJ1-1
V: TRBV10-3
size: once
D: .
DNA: TGTGCCATCAGTGATCGGCAGGTGAACACTGAAGCTTTCTTT
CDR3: CAISDRQVNTEAFF

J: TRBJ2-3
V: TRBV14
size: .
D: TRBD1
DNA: TGTGCCAGCAGCCAAAACAGGGGCCTAAGCACAGATACGCAGTATTTT
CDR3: CASSQNRGLSTDTQYF

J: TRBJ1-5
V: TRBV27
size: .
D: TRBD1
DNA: TGTGCCAGCAGCCTCGGGACAGTTAGCAATCAGCCCCAGCATTTT
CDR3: CASSLGTVSNQPQHF

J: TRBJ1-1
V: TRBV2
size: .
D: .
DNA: TGTGCCAGCATCACAACCGGGGTAGGGACTGAAGCTTTCTTT
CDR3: CASITTGVGTEAFF

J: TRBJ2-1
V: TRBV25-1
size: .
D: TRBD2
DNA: TGTGCCAGCAGTGACTTAAGGGACGGGGGGGTCTACAATGAGCAGTTCTTC
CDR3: CASSDLRDGGVYNEQFF

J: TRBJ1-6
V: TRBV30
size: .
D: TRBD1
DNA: TGTGCCTCATCCTGGGCCGACAGGGTGAATTCACCCCTCCACTTT
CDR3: CASSWADRVNSPLHF

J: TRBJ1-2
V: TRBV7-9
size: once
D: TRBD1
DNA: TGTGCCAGCAGCTTTGGGACAGTCAGACTGATTGGGAACTATGGCTACACCTTC
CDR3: CASSFGTVRLIGNYGYTF

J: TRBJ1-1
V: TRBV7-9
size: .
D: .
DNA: TGTGCCAGCAGCTTAGGGGGGGTCTCTGCTGAAGCTTTCTTT
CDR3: CASSLGGVSAEAFF

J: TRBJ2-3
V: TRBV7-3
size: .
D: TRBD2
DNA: TGTGCCAGCAGCTTAAGAGGTAGCGGGGGGCGCACAGATACGCAGTATTTT
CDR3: CASSLRGSGGRTDTQYF

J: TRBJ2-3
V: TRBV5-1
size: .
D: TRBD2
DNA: TGCGCCAGCAGCTTGGCCAAGTCTAGCGGGGGGTTTAGCACAGATACGCAGTATTTT
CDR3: CASSLAKSSGGFSTDTQYF

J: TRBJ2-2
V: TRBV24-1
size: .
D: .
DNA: TGTGCCACCGACTTGAGGGTTCGGGAGACCGGGGAGCTGTTTTTT
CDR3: CATDLRVRETGELFF

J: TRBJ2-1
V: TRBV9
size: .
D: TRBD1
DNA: TGTGCCAGCAGCGTCCGGAAGGACAGGGAATACAATGAGCAGTTCTTC
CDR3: CASSVRKDREYNEQFF

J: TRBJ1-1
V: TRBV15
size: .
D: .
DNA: TGTGCCACCAGCAGAGATGGAGTTGAAGCTTTCTTT
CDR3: CATSRDGVEAFF

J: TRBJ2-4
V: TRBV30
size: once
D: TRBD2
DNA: TGTGCCTGGAGTGTACTTCGGCTAGCGGGGAAAAACATTCAGTACTTC
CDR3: CAWSVLRLAGKNIQYF

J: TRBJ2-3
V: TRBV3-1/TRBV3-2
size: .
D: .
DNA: TGTGCCAGCAGCCAAGAAATCAGCGCTAGCACAGATACGCAGTATTTT
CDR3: CASSQEISASTDTQYF

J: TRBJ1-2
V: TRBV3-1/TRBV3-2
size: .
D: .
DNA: TGTGCCAGCAGCCAAGGTTATTATGGCTACACCTTC
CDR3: CASSQGYYGYTF

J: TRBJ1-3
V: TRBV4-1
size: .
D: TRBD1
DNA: TGCGCCAGCAGCTCGCCGGGACAGGGGAGATCGAACACCATATATTTT
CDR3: CASSSPGQGRSNTIYF

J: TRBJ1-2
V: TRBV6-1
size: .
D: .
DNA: TGTGCCAGCTTAAACAGGCAAAACTATGGCTACACCTTC
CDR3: CASLNRQNYGYTF

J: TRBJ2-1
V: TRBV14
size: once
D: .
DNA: TGTGCCAGCAGCTCGCGGGACGGCTGGCTTTACAATGAGCAGTTCTTC
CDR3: CASSSRDGWLYNEQFF

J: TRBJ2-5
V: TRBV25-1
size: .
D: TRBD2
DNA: TGTGCCAGCAGTGAACCGGGGGGAGACCAAGAGACCCAGTACTTC
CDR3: CASSEPGGDQETQYF

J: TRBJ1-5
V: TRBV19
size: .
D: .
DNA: TGTGCCAGTAGTATAGATGGACCGGGAATTAATCAGCCCCAGCATTTT
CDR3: CASSIDGPGINQPQHF

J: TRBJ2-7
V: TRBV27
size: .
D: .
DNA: TGTGCCACCCAGGGGTTGAAGAGTAGGAGGAACGAGCAGTACTTC
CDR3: CATQGLKSRRNEQYF

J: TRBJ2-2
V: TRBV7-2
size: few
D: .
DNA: TGTGCCAGCAGCCAGTCGGGGGGCCTCACCGGGGAGCTGTTTTTT
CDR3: CASSQSGGLTGELFF

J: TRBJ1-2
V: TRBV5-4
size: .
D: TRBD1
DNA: TGTGCCAGCAGCCCTAAACCGGGACAGGGATTCTATGGCTACACCTTC
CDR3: CASSPKPGQGFYGYTF

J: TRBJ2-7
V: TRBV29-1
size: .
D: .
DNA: TGCAGCGTTGAAGATGTGGCCGGGTCCTACGAGCAGTACTTC
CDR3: CSVEDVAGSYEQYF

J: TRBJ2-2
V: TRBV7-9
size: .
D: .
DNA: TGTGCCAGCAGCTTAGCGGCTACCGGGGAGCTGTTTTTT
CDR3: CASSLAATGELFF

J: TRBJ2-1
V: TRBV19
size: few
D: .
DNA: TGTGCCAGTAGTTTGGGCCAATACAATGAGCAGTTCTTC
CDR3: CASSLGQYNEQFF

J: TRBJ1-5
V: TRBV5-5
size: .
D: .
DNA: TGTGCCAGCAGCTTGGGTGGGGGGAATCAGCCCCAGCATTTT
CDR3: CASSLGGGNQPQHF

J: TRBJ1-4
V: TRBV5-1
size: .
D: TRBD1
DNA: TGCGCCAGCAGCCCCGGGACAGGAAGGGATGAAAAACTGTTTTTT
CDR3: CASSPGTGRDEKLFF

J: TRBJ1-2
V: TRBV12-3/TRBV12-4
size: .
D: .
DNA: TGTGCCAGCAGTTCGGGGGGGGGTCAAGGCTACACCTTC
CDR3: CASSSGGGQGYTF

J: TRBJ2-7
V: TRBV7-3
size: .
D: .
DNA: TGTGCCAGCAGCCCAAGGGGGGGCTCCTACGAGCAGTACTTC
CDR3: CASSPRGGSYEQYF

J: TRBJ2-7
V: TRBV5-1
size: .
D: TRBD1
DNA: TGCGCCAGCAGCTTGGGGGGACAGGGGGTGCACGAGCAGTACTTC
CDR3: CASSLGGQGVHEQYF

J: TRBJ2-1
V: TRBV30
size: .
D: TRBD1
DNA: TGTGCCGGCCTGACAGGGGGCGCGGGGAATGAGCAGTTCTTC
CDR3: CAGLTGGAGNEQFF

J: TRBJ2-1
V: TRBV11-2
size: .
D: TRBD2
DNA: TGTGCCAGCAGCTGGGTTGGGGGAGGGGTATACAATGAGCAGTTCTTC
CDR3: CASSWVGGGVYNEQFF

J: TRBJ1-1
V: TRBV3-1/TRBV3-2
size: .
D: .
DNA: TGTGCCAGCAGCTTCTTGGGGAGCACTGAAGCTTTCTTT
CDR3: CASSFLGSTEAFF

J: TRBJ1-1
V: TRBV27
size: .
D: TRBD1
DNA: TGTGCCAGCTGGAGGGCCACCGGGACAGGGTTCGCTGAAGCTTTCTTT
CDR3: CASWRATGTGFAEAFF

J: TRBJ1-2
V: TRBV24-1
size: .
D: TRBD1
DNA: TGTGCCACCAGTGACCCCGGGACAGGCTATGGCTACACCTTC
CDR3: CATSDPGTGYGYTF

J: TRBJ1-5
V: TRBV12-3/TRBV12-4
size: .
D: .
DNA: TGTGCCAGCAGGATTGGCGGAGATCAGCCCCAGCATTTT
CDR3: CASRIGGDQPQHF

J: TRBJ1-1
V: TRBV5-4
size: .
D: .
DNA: TGTGCCAGCAGCCCGGGGGGGGCGGGGAACACTGAAGCTTTCTTT
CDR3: CASSPGGAGNTEAFF

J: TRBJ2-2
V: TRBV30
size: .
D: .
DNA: TGTGCCTGGAGGAGGCCAGCCGGGGAGCTGTTTTTT
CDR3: CAWRRPAGELFF

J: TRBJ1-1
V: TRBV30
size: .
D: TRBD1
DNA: TGTGCCTGGAGTGCGGGACAGGGCGGGAAGGCTGAAGCTTTCTTT
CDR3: CAWSAGQGGKAEAFF

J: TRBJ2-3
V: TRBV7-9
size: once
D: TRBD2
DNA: TGTGCCAGCAGCCCCCTTAGCGGGGTTTTTATCCCAGATACGCAGTATTTT
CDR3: CASSPLSGVFIPDTQYF

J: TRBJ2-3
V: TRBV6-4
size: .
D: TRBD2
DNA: TGTGCCAGCAGTGGGACTAGCGGGGGGGCCGGGACAGATACGCAGTATTTT
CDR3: CASSGTSGGAGTDTQYF

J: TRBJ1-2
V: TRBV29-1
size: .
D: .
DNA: TGCAGCGTCCCGACAGTCTATGGCTACACCTTC
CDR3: CSVPTVYGYTF

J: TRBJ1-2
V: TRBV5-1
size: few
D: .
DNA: TGCGCCAGCAGCTTGGTGTTCGGCAGGGCGGACTATGGCTACACCTTC
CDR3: CASSLVFGRADYGYTF